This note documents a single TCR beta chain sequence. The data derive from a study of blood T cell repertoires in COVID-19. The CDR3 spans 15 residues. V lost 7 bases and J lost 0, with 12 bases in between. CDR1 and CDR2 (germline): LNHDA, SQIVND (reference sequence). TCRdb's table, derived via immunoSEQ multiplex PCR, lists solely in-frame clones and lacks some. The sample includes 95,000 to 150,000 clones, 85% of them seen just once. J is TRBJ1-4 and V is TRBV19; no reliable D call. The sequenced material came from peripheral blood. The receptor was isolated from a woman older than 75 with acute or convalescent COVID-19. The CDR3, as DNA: TGTGCCAGTACCCCCGGGAGCGCAACTAATGAAAAACTGTTTTTT. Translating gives CASTPGSATNEKLFF.